This entry describes one T cell receptor beta chain. The V and J ends lost 0 bases and 2 bases respectively, with 16 bases between them. The CDR3 loop spans 16 amino acids. Germline assignment: CDR1 GTSNPN and CDR2 SVGIG (reference sequence). Assay used: immunoSEQ multiplex PCR; TCRdb lists only in-frame clones, some missing. Among some 660,000 clones, around 87% were seen once, and the ten largest hold 0.0094%. These data are taken from a study of shared T cell receptors in the human thymus. These records were also assigned to another study, of human thymus T cells. From that report: It looked as if thymic and blood repertoires used V and J genes in a biased way.

The TCR comes from a boy younger than two with a congenital heart defect. The chain is built from TRBV30 and TRBJ2-5; possibly TRBD2 for D (5 bases). The sample consisted of thymocytes. As DNA, the CDR3 is TGTGCCTGGAGTGTTAGGCCCTCAAGGAGGCAAGAGACCCAGTACTTC. Residues: CAWSVRPSRRQETQYF.